This T cell receptor (beta chain) was identified in a study of blood T cell repertoires in COVID-19. Study-wide context: Samples taken during acute and convalescent COVID-19 were collected in the United States, Italy and Spain.

This CDR3 contains 13 residues. CDR1 is SQVTM, CDR2 ANQGSEA, per germline. J was trimmed by 6 bases and V by 4 bases; bases with no gene match: 2. Per the original methods: How many nucleated cells were present was estimated from reference gene primer amplification. TCRdb's table, derived via immunoSEQ multiplex PCR, lists solely in-frame clones and lacks some. V and J calls and clone size come straight from that table; D and trimming were deduced from the DNA. The table lists tens of thousands of clones, about nine tenths of them singletons. Material for sequencing was peripheral blood. J is TRBJ1-3 and V is TRBV29-1; 11 bases are shared with TRBD1. This TCR derives from a young man with COVID-19, enrolled during active disease. The CDR3 region is CSVGTGGKNTIYF. The CDR3 nucleotides are TGCAGCGTTGGGACAGGGGGCAAAAACACCATATATTTT.